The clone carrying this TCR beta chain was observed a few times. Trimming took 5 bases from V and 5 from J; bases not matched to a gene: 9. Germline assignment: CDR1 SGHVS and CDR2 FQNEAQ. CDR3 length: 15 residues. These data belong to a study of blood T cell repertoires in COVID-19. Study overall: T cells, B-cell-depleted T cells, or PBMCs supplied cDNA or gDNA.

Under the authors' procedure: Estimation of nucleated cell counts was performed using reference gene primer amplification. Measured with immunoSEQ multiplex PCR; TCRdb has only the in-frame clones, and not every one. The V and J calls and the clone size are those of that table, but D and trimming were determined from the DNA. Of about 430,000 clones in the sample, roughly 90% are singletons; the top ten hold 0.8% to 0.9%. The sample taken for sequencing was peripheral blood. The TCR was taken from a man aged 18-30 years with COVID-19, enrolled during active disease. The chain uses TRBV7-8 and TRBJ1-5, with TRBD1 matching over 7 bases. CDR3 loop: CASSPSRGRYQPQHF. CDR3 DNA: TGTGCCAGCAGCCCCAGCAGGGGGAGGTATCAGCCCCAGCATTTT.